The 11 T cell receptor beta chains listed next were all sequenced from one sample in a study of monozygotic twins with inflammatory bowel disease. TCRdb reprocessed the 5' RACE reads, keeping one entry per CDR3 protein, no DNA. Here the sample table reports 150,000 to 200,000 distinct CDR3 sequences. What was sequenced was blood. The receptors originated from a human donor with ulcerative colitis or Crohn's disease, or a healthy co-twin of an affected twin (not recorded which).

The chain recombines TRBV20-1 with TRBJ2-1; TCRdb proposes TRBD2, but this gene call is untestable without DNA. Germline CDR1 reads DFQATT; CDR2 reads SNEGSKA (reference sequence). This CDR3 region has 13 residues. The CDR3 region is CSAKAGERNEQFF.

This sequence joins TRBV6-5 and TRBJ1-1; TCRdb's D call of TRBD1 is untestable without DNA. Per the germline V gene, CDR1 is MNHEY and CDR2 is SVGAGI. The CDR3 loop spans 16 amino acids. The chain's CDR3 is CASSYSRTGLGTEAFF.

This chain joins TRBV2 and TRBJ1-5; TCRdb designates TRBD1, a call that cannot be tested without DNA. CDR1 is SNHLY and CDR2 is FYNNEI in the germline V gene. This CDR3 region has 15 residues. The CDR3 protein is CASSEARGANQPQHF.

The genes are TRBV5-1 and TRBJ2-3; the TCRdb call, TRBD1, lacks DNA for checking. Looked up from germline, CDR1 is SGHRS and CDR2 is YFSETQ. This CDR3 contains 15 residues. CDR3 protein: CASSLRDSTADTQYF.

V gene TRBV10-3 combines with J gene TRBJ1-4; TCRdb designates TRBD1, a call that cannot be tested without DNA. The CDR3 runs to 16 residues. In germline, CDR1 is ENHRY, CDR2 SYGVKD. CDR3 sequence: CAISETRGRANEKLFF.

This chain links TRBV6-5 with TRBJ2-7; TCRdb indicates TRBD1, and absent DNA this call remains unverified. CDR1 MNHEY and CDR2 SVGAGI come from the germline V gene. The CDR3 loop spans 13 amino acids. This CDR3 reads CASSRDGTYEQYF.

This chain links TRBV7-2 with TRBJ2-7; TCRdb outputs TRBD1, but without DNA this stays unchecked. There are 15 residues in the CDR3. Germline loops: CDR1 SGHTA, CDR2 FQGNSA. The CDR3 sequence is CASSHQGRPLYEQYF.

This chain joins TRBV6-1 and TRBJ2-7; the D call of TRBD1 rests on TCRdb alone, since no DNA is present to check it. This CDR3 has 14 amino acids. Germline V gives CDR1 MNHNS, CDR2 SASEGT. The chain's CDR3 is CASSRTGESYEQYF.

V usage is TRBV6-1 and J usage is TRBJ2-6. CDR3 length equals 15 residues. Looked up from germline, CDR1 is MNHNS and CDR2 is SASEGT. CDR3 in amino acids: CASRAHSSGANVLTF.

The chain links TRBV6-1 to TRBJ2-3; as DNA is missing, the TRBD2 call by TCRdb cannot be tested. The CDR3 runs to 16 residues. In germline, CDR1 is MNHNS, CDR2 SASEGT. CDR3 amino acids: CASRALATTSTDTQYF.

V gene TRBV7-9 combines with J gene TRBJ1-5. CDR3 length equals 16 residues. Germline V gives CDR1 SEHNR, CDR2 FQNEAQ (reference sequence). CDR3 protein: CASSLAEGLGNQPQHF. The variable domain in full, completed from reference TRBV7-9 and TRBJ1-5, reads DTGVSQNPRHKITKRGQNVTFRCDPISEHNRLYWYRQTLGQGPEFLTYFQNEAQLEKSRLLSDRFSAERPKGSFSTLEIQRTEQGDSAMYLCASSLAEGLGNQPQHFGDGTRLSIL.